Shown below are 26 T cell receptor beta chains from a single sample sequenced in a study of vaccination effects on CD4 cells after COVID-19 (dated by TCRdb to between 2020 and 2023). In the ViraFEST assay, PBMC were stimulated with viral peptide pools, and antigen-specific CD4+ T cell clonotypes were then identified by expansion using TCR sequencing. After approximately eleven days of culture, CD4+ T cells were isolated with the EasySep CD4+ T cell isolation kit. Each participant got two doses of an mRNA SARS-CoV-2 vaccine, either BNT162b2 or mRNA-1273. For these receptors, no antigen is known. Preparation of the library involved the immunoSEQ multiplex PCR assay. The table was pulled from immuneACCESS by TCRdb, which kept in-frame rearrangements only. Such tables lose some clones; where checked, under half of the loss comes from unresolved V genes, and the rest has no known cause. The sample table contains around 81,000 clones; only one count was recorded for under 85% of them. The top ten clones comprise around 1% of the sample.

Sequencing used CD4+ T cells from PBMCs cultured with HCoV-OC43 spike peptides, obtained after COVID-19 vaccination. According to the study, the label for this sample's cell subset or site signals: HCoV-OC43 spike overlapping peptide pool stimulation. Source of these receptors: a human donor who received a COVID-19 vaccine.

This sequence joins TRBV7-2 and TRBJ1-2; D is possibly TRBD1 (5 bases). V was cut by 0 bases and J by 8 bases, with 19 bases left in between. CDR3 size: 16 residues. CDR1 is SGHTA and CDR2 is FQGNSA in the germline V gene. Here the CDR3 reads CASSLAWDVKGRGYTF. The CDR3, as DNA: TGTGCCAGCAGCTTAGCGTGGGACGTCAAAGGTAGAGGCTACACCTTC.

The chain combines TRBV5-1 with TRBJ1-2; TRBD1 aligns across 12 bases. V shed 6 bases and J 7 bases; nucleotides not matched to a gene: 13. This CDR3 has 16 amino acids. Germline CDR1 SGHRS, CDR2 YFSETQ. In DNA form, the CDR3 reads TGCGCCAGCACCCCGATTCCGGGACAGGGGGCTGGTGGCTACACCTTC. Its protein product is CASTPIPGQGAGGYTF.

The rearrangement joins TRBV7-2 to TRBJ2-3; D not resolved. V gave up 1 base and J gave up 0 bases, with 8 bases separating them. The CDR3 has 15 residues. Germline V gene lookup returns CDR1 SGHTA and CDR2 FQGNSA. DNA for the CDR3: TGTGCCAGCAGCTTAGTAGCAACTAGCACAGATACGCAGTATTTT. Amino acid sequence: CASSLVATSTDTQYF.

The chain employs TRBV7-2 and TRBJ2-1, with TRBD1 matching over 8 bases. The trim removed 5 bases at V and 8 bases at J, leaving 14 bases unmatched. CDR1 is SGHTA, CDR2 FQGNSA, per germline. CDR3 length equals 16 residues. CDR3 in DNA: TGTGCCAGCAGCCACGGCGGCAGGGGGCGGTCAGATGAGCAGTTCTTC. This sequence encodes CASSHGGRGRSDEQFF.

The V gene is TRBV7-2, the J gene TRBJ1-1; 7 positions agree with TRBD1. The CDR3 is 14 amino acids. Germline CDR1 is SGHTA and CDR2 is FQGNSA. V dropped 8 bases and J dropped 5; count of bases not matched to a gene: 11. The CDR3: CASSSRQGRTEAFF. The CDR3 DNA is TGTGCCAGCTCATCAAGACAGGGAAGGACTGAAGCTTTCTTT.

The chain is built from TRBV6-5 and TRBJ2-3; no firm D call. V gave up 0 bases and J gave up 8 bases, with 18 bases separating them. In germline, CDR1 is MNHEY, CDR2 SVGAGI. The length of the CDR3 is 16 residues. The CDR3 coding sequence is TGTGCCAGCAGTTACTCGACCCCACGCCATTCTGGTACGCAGTATTTT. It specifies CASSYSTPRHSGTQYF.

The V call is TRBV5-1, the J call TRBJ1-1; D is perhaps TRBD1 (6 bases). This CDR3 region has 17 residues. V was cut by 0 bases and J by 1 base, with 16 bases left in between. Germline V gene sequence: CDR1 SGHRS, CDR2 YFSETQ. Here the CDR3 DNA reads TGCGCCAGCAGCTTGGGTCCGGCAGGGGCTTCGAACACTGAAGCTTTCTTT. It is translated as CASSLGPAGASNTEAFF. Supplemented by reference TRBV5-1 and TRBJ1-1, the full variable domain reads KAGVTQTPRYLIKTRGQQVTLSCSPISGHRSVSWYQQTPGQGLQFLFEYFSETQRNKGNFPGRFSGRQFSNSRSEMNVSTLELGDSALYLCASSLGPAGASNTEAFFGQGTRLTVV.

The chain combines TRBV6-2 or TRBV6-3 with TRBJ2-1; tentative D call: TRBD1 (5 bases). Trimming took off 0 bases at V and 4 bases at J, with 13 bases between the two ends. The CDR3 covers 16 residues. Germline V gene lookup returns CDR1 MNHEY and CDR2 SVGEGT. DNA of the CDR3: TGTGCCAGCAGTTACTCGATGGGGCTAGTATACAATGAGCAGTTCTTC. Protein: CASSYSMGLVYNEQFF.

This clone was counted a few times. DNA for the CDR3: TGTGCCAGCAGCTTGACAGAGACCCAGTACTTC. Its translation: CASSLTETQYF. The chain recombines TRBV5-6 with TRBJ2-5; D unclear. Germline-derived CDR1 and CDR2 are SGHDT and YYEEEE. The length of the CDR3 is 11 residues. V lost 1 base to trimming and J lost 4 bases, with 2 bases between them.

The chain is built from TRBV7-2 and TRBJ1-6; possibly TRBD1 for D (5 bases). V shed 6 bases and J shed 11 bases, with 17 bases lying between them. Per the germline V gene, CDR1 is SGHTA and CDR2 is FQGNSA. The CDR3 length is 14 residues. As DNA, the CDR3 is TGTGCCAGCAGTAATAGACCCGGGGCGACACCCCTCCACTTT. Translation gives CASSNRPGATPLHF.

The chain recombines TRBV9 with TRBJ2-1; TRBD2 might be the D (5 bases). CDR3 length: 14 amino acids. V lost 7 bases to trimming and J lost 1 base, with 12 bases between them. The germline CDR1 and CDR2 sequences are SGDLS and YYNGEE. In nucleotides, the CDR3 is TGTGCCAGCGGAGTTCGGGAATCCTACAATGAGCAGTTCTTC. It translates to CASGVRESYNEQFF.

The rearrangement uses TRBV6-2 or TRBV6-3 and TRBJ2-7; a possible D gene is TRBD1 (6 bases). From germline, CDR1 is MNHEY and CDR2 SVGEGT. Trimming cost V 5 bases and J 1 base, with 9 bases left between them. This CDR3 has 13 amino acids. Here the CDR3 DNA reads TGTGCCAGCAGTCGACAGGCTTCCTACGAGCAGTACGTC. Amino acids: CASSRQASYEQYV.

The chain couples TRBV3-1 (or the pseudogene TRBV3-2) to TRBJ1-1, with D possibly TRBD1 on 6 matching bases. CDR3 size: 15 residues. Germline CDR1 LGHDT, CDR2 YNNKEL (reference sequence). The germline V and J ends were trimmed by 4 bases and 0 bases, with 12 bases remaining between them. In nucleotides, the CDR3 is TGTGCCAGCAGCCGCTGGGACACCATGAACACTGAAGCTTTCTTT. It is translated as CASSRWDTMNTEAFF.

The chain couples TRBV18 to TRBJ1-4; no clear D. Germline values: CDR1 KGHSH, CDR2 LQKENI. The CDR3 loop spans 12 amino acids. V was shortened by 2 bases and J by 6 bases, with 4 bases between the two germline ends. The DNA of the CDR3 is TGTGCCAGCTCACCAAGGGATGAAAAACTGTTTTTT. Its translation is CASSPRDEKLFF.

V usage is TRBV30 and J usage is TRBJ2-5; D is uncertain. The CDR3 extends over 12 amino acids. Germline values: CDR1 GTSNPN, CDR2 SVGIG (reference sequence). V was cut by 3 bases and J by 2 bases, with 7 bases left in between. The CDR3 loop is CAWSTDQETQYF. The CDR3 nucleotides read TGTGCCTGGAGCACGGATCAAGAGACCCAGTACTTC.

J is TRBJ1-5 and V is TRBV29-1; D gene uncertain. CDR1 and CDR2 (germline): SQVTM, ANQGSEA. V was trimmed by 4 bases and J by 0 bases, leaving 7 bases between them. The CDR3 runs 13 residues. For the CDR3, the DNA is TGCAGCGTTGCCCAGGATAGCAATCAGCCCCAGCATTTT. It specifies CSVAQDSNQPQHF.

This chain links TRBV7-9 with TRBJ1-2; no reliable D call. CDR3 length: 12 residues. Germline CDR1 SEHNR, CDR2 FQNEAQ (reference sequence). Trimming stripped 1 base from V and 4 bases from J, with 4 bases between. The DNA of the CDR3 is TGTGCCAGCAGCTTAGAGCTCTATGGCTACACCTTC. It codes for CASSLELYGYTF. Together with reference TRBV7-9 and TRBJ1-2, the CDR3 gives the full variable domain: DTGVSQNPRHKITKRGQNVTFRCDPISEHNRLYWYRQTLGQGPEFLTYFQNEAQLEKSRLLSDRFSAERPKGSFSTLEIQRTEQGDSAMYLCASSLELYGYTFGSGTRLTVV.

CDR3 bases: TGTGCCAGCAGCGTAGGGTCCGGGGCTGGCACTGAAGCTTTCTTT. It encodes CASSVGSGAGTEAFF. The chain recombines TRBV9 with TRBJ1-1, with D perhaps matching TRBD1 (5 bases). This CDR3 is built from 15 residues. V lost 0 bases to trimming and J lost 4 bases, with 13 bases between them. Germline V CDR1 and CDR2: SGDLS, YYNGEE.

The CDR3 protein is CATRRLDTGELFF. DNA for the CDR3: TGTGCCACCCGGCGGCTAGACACCGGGGAGCTGTTTTTT. The chain uses TRBV19 and TRBJ2-2; D unclear. Germline V gene data show CDR1 as LNHDA and CDR2 as SQIVND (reference sequence). This CDR3 has 13 residues. Trimming removed 10 bases at V and 3 bases at J, with 12 bases between.

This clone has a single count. This chain's CDR3 is CASSLTATNEKLFF. The CDR3 DNA sequence: TGCGCCAGCAGCTTGACAGCAACTAATGAAAAACTGTTTTTT. The chain links TRBV5-1 to TRBJ1-4; no reliable D call. Trimming took off 1 base at V and 0 bases at J, with 4 bases between the two ends. Germline lookup yields CDR1 SGHRS and CDR2 YFSETQ. The CDR3 is 14 residues long.

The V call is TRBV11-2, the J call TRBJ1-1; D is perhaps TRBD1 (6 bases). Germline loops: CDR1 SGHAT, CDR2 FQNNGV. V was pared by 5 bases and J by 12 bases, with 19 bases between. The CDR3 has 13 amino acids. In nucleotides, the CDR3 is TGTGCCAGCAGCCGGTGGGACATACACGGTACTTTCTTT. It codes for CASSRWDIHGTFF.

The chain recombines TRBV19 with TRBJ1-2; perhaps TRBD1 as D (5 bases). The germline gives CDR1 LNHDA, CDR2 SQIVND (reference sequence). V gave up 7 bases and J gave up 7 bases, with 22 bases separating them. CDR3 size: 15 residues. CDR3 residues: CASTSLGTAQAGYTF. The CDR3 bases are TGTGCCAGTACCTCCCTAGGGACGGCACAAGCTGGCTACACCTTC.

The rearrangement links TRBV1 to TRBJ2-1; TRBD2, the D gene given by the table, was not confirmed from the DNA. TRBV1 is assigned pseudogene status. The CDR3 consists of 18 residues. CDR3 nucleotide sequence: TGCACCAGCGACCTAACCGAGGCTAGCGGGGGGACCTACAATGAGCAGTTCTTC. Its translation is CTSDLTEASGGTYNEQFF.

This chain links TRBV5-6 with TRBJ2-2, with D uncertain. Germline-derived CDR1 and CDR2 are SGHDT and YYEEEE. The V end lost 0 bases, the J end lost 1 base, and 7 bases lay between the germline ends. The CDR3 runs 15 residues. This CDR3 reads CASSLGRLNTGELFF. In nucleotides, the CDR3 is TGTGCCAGCAGCTTGGGACGTTTGAACACCGGGGAGCTGTTTTTT.

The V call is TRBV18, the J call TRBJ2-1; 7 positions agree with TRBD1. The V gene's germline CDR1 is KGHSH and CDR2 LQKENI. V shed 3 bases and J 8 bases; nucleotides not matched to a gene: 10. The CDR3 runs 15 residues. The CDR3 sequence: CASSPRTGQGDEQFF. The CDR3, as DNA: TGTGCCAGCTCACCTCGGACAGGCCAAGGGGATGAGCAGTTCTTC.

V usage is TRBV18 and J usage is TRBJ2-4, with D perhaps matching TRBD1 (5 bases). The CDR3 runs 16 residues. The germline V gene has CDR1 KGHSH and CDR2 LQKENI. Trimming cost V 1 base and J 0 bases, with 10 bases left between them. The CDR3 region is CASSPQGNIAKNIQYF. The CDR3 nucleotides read TGTGCCAGCTCACCACAGGGGAATATAGCCAAAAACATTCAGTACTTC.